Listed below are T cell receptor beta chains from one sample, sequenced in a study of blood T cell repertoires in COVID-19. Data came from immunoSEQ multiplex PCR; TCRdb stores just in-frame clones and leaves some out. The sample contains 180,000 or so clones, 85% to 90% of which appear only once. Material for sequencing was peripheral blood. The receptor source for this set is a man aged 18 to 35 with active or convalescent COVID-19. Each CDR3 is given without its conserved first and last residue.

>TRBV7-8
ASSLAQGPYGYT
>TRBV7-2
ASSLGGRGRDSPLH
>TRBV14
ASSQEPQGAVYGYT
>TRBV7-9
ASSLEGGTEAF
>TRBV7-2
ASSVRKHTEAF
>TRBV2
ASSARPSAADSYEQY
>TRBV27
ASCTSGTTDTQY
>TRBV9
ASSVEPGLNQPQH
>TRBV7-2
ASSLREGNTIY
>TRBV3-1/TRBV3-2
ASSQEELAGEETQY
>TRBV18
ASSPTGGEGYEQY
>TRBV6-5
ASSYSYRGEAF
>TRBV2
ASSTDRGRGNTEAF
>TRBV5-1
ASSTGEKTQTQY
>TRBV29-1
SVAQLAGQPQH
>TRBV7-9
ASSLGTRQINEKLF
>TRBV19
ASSRKADRDYGYT
>TRBV11-2
ASSSSGGSRENQPQH
>TRBV5-6
ASRPGQPYGYT
>TRBV7-2
ASSVGLAGTETQY
>TRBV29-1
SGRGHRTVGTDTQY
>TRBV3-1/TRBV3-2
ASNLRGGSYNSPLH
>TRBV28
ASSLRLVGRRNNQPQH
>TRBV29-1
SVERVGGAF
>TRBV11-3
ASSLSKPTDTQY
>TRBV11-3
ASSLWTSGTDTQY
>TRBV24-1
ATSADSNTEAF
>TRBV13
ASSAGSSGANVLT
>TRBV11-3
ASSLGQDSRETQY
>TRBV9
ASSVPRDYGYT
>TRBV18
ASSGVRGASTGELF
>TRBV7-8
ASSLPLDRPNLT
>TRBV5-1
ASSLEGSGGAGTDTQY
>TRBV2
ASSEAWGSSGNTIY
>TRBV9
ASSRLSAPTGGQSGELF
>TRBV10-1
ASSERGNQPQH